This T cell receptor (beta chain) was sequenced for a study of response to subunit inactivated influenza vaccine. MiXCR was run by TCRdb on the RT-PCR reads, yielding one entry per CDR3 protein. The sample has 860,000 or so distinct CDR3 sequences, 21% seen once. Study-wide points: Few new T cells, the authors suggested, are recruited by each seasonal influenza vaccination.

This CDR3 contains 15 residues. Germline V gene data show CDR1 as SGHRS and CDR2 as YFSETQ. V gave up 0 bases and J gave up 6 bases; unmatched junction bases: 4. This clonotype was seen more than once but under ten times. The antigen is undetermined. The TCR sequence derives from a man aged 50-59 years who received an inactivated influenza vaccine. This chain joins TRBV5-1 and TRBJ2-1; 9 bases agree with TRBD2. Source: PBMCs from blood, taken approximately 5 days after vaccination. The CDR3 is CASSLASSGTNEQFF. The CDR3, as DNA: TGCGCCAGCAGCTTGGCATCTAGCGGGACCAATGAGCAGTTCTTC.